One sample yielded the 9 T cell receptor beta chains listed below, sequenced in a study of cytomegalovirus exposure and HLA in healthy donors. PCR involved 60 Vbeta and 13 Jbeta primers. Using immunoSEQ multiplex PCR, the repertoire was profiled, and TCRdb retains in-frame clones only, with some absent. This sample has some 160,000 clones, with around 80% found just once. The sequenced sample consisted of PBMCs. The receptors were sampled from a boy between 2 and 10 years old in good health and CMV-seronegative.

The chain couples TRBV5-1 to TRBJ1-6; TRBD1 matches 7 bases. Germline lookup yields CDR1 SGHRS and CDR2 YFSETQ. After removal of 0 bases from V and 7 bases from J, the junction contained 4 bases not matched to a gene. This CDR3 region has 15 residues. CDR3 DNA: TGCGCCAGCAGCTTGGGACAGGGATACAATTCACCCCTCCACTTT. It codes for CASSLGQGYNSPLHF.

Concerning this clone: Other DNA sequences in this sample translate to the same CDR3. The rearrangement joins TRBV7-9 to TRBJ2-5, with a possible D match to TRBD1 (5 bases). This CDR3 comprises 14 residues. Per germline, CDR1 SEHNR and CDR2 FQNEAQ (reference sequence). V shed 1 base and J shed 5 bases, with 11 bases lying between them. The CDR3 sequence is CASSLGRVGETQYF. The CDR3 region has the DNA TGTGCCAGCAGCTTAGGCAGGGTTGGGGAGACCCAGTACTTC. Full variable domain (outside the CDR3, taken from reference TRBV7-9 and TRBJ2-5): DTGVSQNPRHKITKRGQNVTFRCDPISEHNRLYWYRQTLGQGPEFLTYFQNEAQLEKSRLLSDRFSAERPKGSFSTLEIQRTEQGDSAMYLCASSLGRVGETQYFGPGTRLLVL.

This sequence joins TRBV6-6 and TRBJ1-5; no clear D. Looked up from germline, CDR1 is MNHNY and CDR2 is SVGAGI (reference sequence). The CDR3 is made up of 15 amino acids. Between the trimmed V and J ends, which lost 0 bases and 1 base, there was a span of 7 bases. This CDR3 reads CASSYSWQSNQPQHF. In nucleotides, the CDR3 is TGTGCCAGCAGTTACTCGTGGCAGAGCAATCAGCCCCAGCATTTT.

The chain links TRBV11-3 to TRBJ2-5, with D tentatively TRBD2 (6 bases). Germline V gene data show CDR1 as SGHNT and CDR2 as YENEEA. The length of the CDR3 is 15 residues. The V and J ends lost 1 base and 2 bases respectively, with 11 bases between them. DNA of the CDR3: TGTGCCAGCAGCTTAGGGGACTTCGGGCAAGAGACCCAGTACTTC. It translates to CASSLGDFGQETQYF. Looking up the rest from reference TRBV11-3 and TRBJ2-5 gives the full variable domain: EAGVVQSPRYKIIEKKQPVAFWCNPISGHNTLYWYLQNLGQGPELLIRYENEEAVDDSQLPKDRFSAERLKGVDSTLKIQPAELGDSAVYLCASSLGDFGQETQYFGPGTRLLVL.

The sample holds one count of this clone. In nucleotides, the CDR3 is TGTGCCAGCAGTGTAGGGAGGGTAGATACGCAGTATTTT. Amino acid sequence: CASSVGRVDTQYF. The J gene is TRBJ2-3, the V gene TRBV25-1; TRBD2 matches at 7 bases. The germline gives CDR1 MGHDK, CDR2 SYGVNS. The CDR3 is made up of 13 amino acids. J was trimmed by 5 bases and V by 4 bases; bases with no gene match: 3. Filled out from reference TRBV25-1 and TRBJ2-3, the complete variable domain reads EADIYQTPRYLVIGTGKKITLECSQTMGHDKMYWYQQDPGMELHLIHYSYGVNSTEKGDLSSESTVSRIRTEHFPLTLESARPSHTSQYLCASSVGRVDTQYFGPGTRLTVL.

The chain links TRBV4-1 to TRBJ2-5; 9 nucleotides match TRBD2. Per the germline V gene, CDR1 is MGHRA and CDR2 is YSYEKL. The CDR3 loop spans 16 amino acids. Trimming at V came to 4 bases and at J to 5 bases, leaving 11 bases not matched to a gene. In DNA, the CDR3 is TGCGCCAGCAGCCCCCCGGGTAGCGGGAGCCGGGAGACCCAGTACTTC. Its protein is CASSPPGSGSRETQYF.

The J gene is TRBJ2-7, the V gene TRBV6-5, with 8 bases fitting TRBD2. The CDR3 extends over 14 amino acids. The V segment lost 2 bases and the J segment 3 bases; nucleotides outside the gene matches: 3. Germline V gene sequence: CDR1 MNHEY, CDR2 SVGAGI. The CDR3 nucleotides read TGTGCCAGCAGTTACGACGCGGGAGGCTACGAGCAGTACTTC. Amino acid sequence: CASSYDAGGYEQYF.

DNA of the CDR3: TGTGCCAGCAGTGGACTAGCGGGAGGGTTTATCTACAATGAGCAGTTCTTC. This translates into CASSGLAGGFIYNEQFF. V is TRBV6-1 and J is TRBJ2-1; 14 positions match TRBD2. Germline values: CDR1 MNHNS, CDR2 SASEGT. V shed 4 bases and J 3 bases; nucleotides not matched to a gene: 5. The CDR3 is 17 amino acids.

The chain's CDR3 is CAWSVGLKGAEAFF. The DNA of the CDR3 is TGTGCCTGGAGTGTAGGGCTGAAGGGGGCTGAAGCTTTCTTT. The chain combines TRBV30 with TRBJ1-1; a weak D match, TRBD1 (6 bases). This CDR3 has 14 amino acids. With 0 bases removed from V and 6 bases from J, the gap between germline ends came to 14 bases. Germline CDR1 GTSNPN, CDR2 SVGIG (reference sequence).